The source of this T cell receptor (beta chain) is a study of technical replicates of blood from a handful of donors. The table came from immunoSEQ multiplex PCR; TCRdb's copy has only in-frame clones and leaves some out. The sample carries around 80,000 clones, around 89% recorded once. This CDR3 has 14 amino acids. Germline values: CDR1 LNHNV, CDR2 YYDKDF (reference sequence). The ends lost 1 base at V and 6 bases at J; junction bases unmatched: 2. The sample taken for sequencing was T cells isolated from PBMCs. The sequence derives from a human donor in good health. The rearrangement joins TRBV15 to TRBJ2-7; 11 bases map to TRBD1. CDR3 amino acids: CATSRVGTGGEQYF. DNA of the CDR3: TGTGCCACCAGCAGAGTTGGGACAGGGGGCGAGCAGTACTTC.